This TCR beta chain comes out of a study of tumor and adjacent non-tumor tissue in lung cancer. In the case of this clonotype: An end of the junction does not agree with germline; a read error may underlie this.

A modified ARM-PCR protocol with three rounds of nested PCR amplified TCRbeta. TCRdb independently ran MiXCR on the multiplex PCR reads; one entry per CDR3 protein. The data contain fewer than 130,000 distinct CDR3 sequences, about 87% of them seen just once; the ten biggest clones take up more than 20%. The template was RNA from unsorted bulk tissue. Donors were chemotherapy-naive, newly diagnosed lung cancer surgical patients in China, August–late 2014. The germline V gene has CDR1 SGHTA and CDR2 FQGTGA. The CDR3 contains 13 residues. The chain recombines TRBV7-3 with TRBJ2-3; weak D call: TRBD2 (6 bases). This TCR derives from a man between 65 and 80 years old with non-small cell lung cancer. Sequences were obtained from lung tumor tissue. The CDR3 loop is CASSLSGVDTQYF. The CDR3 DNA reads TGTGCCAGCAGCTTATCGGGAGTGGATACGCAGTATTTC.